The entry that follows covers one T cell receptor (beta chain) sequence. Its antigen is currently unknown. V was clipped by 3 bases and J by 6 bases, with 12 bases between them. Germline-derived CDR1 and CDR2 are DFQATT and SNEGSKA (reference sequence). The length of the CDR3 is 12 residues. This specimen comes from a study of T cells after yellow fever vaccination. Notes on the study in general: Though weaker, the secondary response peaked faster, on day 5 versus 15. Contamination by abundant bulk-population clonotypes could be present in FACS-sorted repertoires.

As TCR cDNA was made by 5'RACE template switching, a universal primer site and UMIs were added. MiXCR, applied by TCRdb to the 5' RACE reads, yields one record per CDR3 protein. The sample shows nearly 550,000 distinct CDR3 sequences, less than 20% of them seen only once. The clonotype originates from a young man who received the YFV17D yellow fever vaccine. The chain carries TRBV20-1 and TRBJ2-7, with no clear D. Sequencing used PBMCs, obtained 15 days after the yellow fever booster vaccination. CDR3 loop: CSASQVSLEQYF. Written as DNA, the CDR3 is TGCAGTGCTAGTCAGGTCTCCCTCGAGCAGTACTTC.